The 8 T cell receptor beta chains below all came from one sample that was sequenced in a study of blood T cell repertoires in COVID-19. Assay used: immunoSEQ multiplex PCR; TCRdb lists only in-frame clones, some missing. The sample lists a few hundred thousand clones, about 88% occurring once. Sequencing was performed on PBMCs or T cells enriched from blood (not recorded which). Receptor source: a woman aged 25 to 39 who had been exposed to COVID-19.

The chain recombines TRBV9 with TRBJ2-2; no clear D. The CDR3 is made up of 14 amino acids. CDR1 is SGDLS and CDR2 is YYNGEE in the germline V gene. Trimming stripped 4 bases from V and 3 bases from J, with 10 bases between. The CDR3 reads CASSSQSHTGELFF. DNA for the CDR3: TGTGCCAGCAGCTCCCAGTCACACACCGGGGAGCTGTTTTTT.

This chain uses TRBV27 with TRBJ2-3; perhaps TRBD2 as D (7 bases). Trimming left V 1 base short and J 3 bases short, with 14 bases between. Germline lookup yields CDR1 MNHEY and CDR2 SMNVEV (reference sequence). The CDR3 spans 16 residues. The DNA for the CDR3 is TGTGCCAGCAGTTTATTCCGGGGGGCGGGGACAGATACGCAGTATTTT. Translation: CASSLFRGAGTDTQYF.

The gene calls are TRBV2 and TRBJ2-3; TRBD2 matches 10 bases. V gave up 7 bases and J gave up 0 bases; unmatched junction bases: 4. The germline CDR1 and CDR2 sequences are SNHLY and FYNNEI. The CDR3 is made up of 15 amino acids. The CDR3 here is CASTLAGTSTDTQYF. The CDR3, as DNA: TGTGCCAGCACACTAGCGGGGACTAGCACAGATACGCAGTATTTT.

In DNA, the CDR3 is TGTGCCAGCAGCCGAGGACAGCAGAACACTGAAGCTTTCTTT. This encodes CASSRGQQNTEAFF. The chain is built from TRBV21-1 and TRBJ1-1; TRBD1 reflects the table's D call only, with no check against the DNA. TRBV21-1 is classified as a pseudogene. CDR3 length: 14 residues.

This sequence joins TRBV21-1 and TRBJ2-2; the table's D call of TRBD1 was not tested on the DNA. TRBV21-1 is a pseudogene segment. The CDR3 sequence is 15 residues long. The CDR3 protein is CASTDPRGNTGELFF. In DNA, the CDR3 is TGTGCCAGCACCGACCCCAGGGGAAACACCGGGGAGCTGTTTTTT.

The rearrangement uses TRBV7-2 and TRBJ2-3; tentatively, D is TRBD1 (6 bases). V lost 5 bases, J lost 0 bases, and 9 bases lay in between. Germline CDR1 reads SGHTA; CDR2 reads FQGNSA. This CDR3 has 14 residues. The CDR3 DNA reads TGTGCCAGCAGCGCAAGGGGGAGCACAGATACGCAGTATTTT. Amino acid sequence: CASSARGSTDTQYF.

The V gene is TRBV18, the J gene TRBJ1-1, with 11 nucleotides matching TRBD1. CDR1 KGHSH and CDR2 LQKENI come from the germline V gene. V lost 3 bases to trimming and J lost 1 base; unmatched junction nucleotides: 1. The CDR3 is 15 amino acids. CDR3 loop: CASSPDRGQNTEAFF. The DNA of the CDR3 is TGTGCCAGCTCACCGGACAGGGGGCAGAACACTGAAGCTTTCTTT.

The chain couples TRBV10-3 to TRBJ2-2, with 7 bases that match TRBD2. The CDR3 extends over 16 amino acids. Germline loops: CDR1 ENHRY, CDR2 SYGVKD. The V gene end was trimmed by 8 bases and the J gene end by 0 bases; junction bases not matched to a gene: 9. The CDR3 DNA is TGTGCCATCGGGGCGGGGGATATCGCGAACACCGGGGAGCTGTTTTTT. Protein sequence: CAIGAGDIANTGELFF.